One and the same sample provided the 29 T cell receptor beta chains below, sequenced in a study of OX40 agonist ivuxolimab in advanced cancers. Sequencing used immunoSEQ multiplex PCR; TCRdb keeps in-frame clones, though not all of them. This sample has tens of thousands of clones, with more than 75% found just once. Sequences were derived from CD4+ or CD8+ T cells sorted from blood, sampled in a trial of the OX40 agonist ivuxolimab. The receptors derive from an adult with an advanced solid tumor such as melanoma, head and neck, liver or kidney cancer.

The chain couples TRBV28 to TRBJ1-5; D not certain. Trimming removed 0 bases from V and 6 bases from J, with 9 bases in between. The CDR3 is made up of 14 amino acids. The V gene's germline CDR1 is MDHEN and CDR2 SYDVKM. CDR3 sequence reads: CASSLWTFGQPQHF. The CDR3 coding sequence is TGTGCCAGCAGTTTATGGACCTTTGGTCAGCCCCAGCATTTT. The full variable domain, in which reference TRBV28 and TRBJ1-5 provide the parts outside the CDR3, is DVKVTQSSRYLVKRTGEKVFLECVQDMDHENMFWYRQDPGLGLRLIYFSYDVKMKEKGDIPEGYSVSREKKERFSLILESASTNQTSMYLCASSLWTFGQPQHFGDGTRLSIL.

The genes are TRBV27 and TRBJ2-1; TRBD2 aligns across 7 bases. CDR3 length: 11 amino acids. Germline CDR1 MNHEY, CDR2 SMNVEV (reference sequence). V dropped 6 bases and J dropped 10; count of bases not matched to a gene: 3. The CDR3 coding sequence is TGTGCCAGCAGATACGGGGGGGAGCAGTTCTTC. Protein sequence: CASRYGGEQFF.

This clone was recorded only once. J is TRBJ2-3 and V is TRBV15, with D perhaps matching TRBD1 (5 bases). The V and J ends lost 1 base and 2 bases respectively, with 10 bases between them. CDR1 is LNHNV, CDR2 YYDKDF, per germline (reference sequence). This CDR3 spans 15 amino acids. CDR3 nucleotides: TGTGCCACCAGCAGAGTGGCACAGGCCACAGATACGCAGTATTTT. Translated, it gives CATSRVAQATDTQYF.

The chain couples TRBV28 to TRBJ1-4, with D unclear. The CDR3 length is 11 residues. The germline V gene has CDR1 MDHEN and CDR2 SYDVKM. V shed 3 bases and J shed 8 bases, with 4 bases lying between them. The CDR3, as DNA: TGTGCCAGCAGTTTTGACGAAAAACTGTTTTTT. It encodes CASSFDEKLFF.

J is TRBJ2-5 and V is TRBV5-8; the D is unclear. V gave up 6 bases and J gave up 5 bases, with 5 bases separating them. CDR1 SGHTS and CDR2 YDEGEE come from the germline V gene. This CDR3 region has 10 residues. The CDR3 loop is CASTWETQYF. The CDR3 DNA is TGTGCCAGCACCTGGGAGACCCAGTACTTC. Variable domain in full (rest from reference TRBV5-8 and TRBJ2-5): EAGVTQSPTHLIKTRGQQATLRCSPISGHTSVYWYQQALGLGLQFLLWYDEGEERNRGNFPPRFSGRQFPNYSSELNVNALELEDSALYLCASTWETQYFGPGTRLLVL.

CDR3 nucleotide sequence: TGTGTCAGAGCCAAATGGGACTCCATCTCCTACGAGCAGTACGTC. Protein sequence: CVRAKWDSISYEQYV. The V call is TRBV7-5, the J call TRBJ2-7; whether TRBD2, the table's D call, matches the DNA was not checked. TRBV7-5 is shown as a pseudogene. CDR3 length: 15 amino acids.

The V call is TRBV5-1, the J call TRBJ1-3; tentatively, D is TRBD1 (6 bases). CDR1 and CDR2 (germline): SGHRS, YFSETQ. This CDR3 is 14 amino acids long. The V and J ends lost 0 bases and 8 bases respectively, with 12 bases between them. The CDR3 nucleotides read TGCGCCAGCAGCTTGGAGGGGGGCCTGGACACCATATATTTT. Translated: CASSLEGGLDTIYF. Full variable domain (remainder filled in from reference TRBV5-1 and TRBJ1-3): KAGVTQTPRYLIKTRGQQVTLSCSPISGHRSVSWYQQTPGQGLQFLFEYFSETQRNKGNFPGRFSGRQFSNSRSEMNVSTLELGDSALYLCASSLEGGLDTIYFGEGSWLTVV.

The chain joins TRBV9 to TRBJ2-3, with 9 bases identical to TRBD1. There are 14 residues in the CDR3. The J segment lost 5 bases and the V segment lost 2 bases, leaving 3 bases of the junction unmatched. Germline V gene lookup returns CDR1 SGDLS and CDR2 YYNGEE. The DNA of the CDR3 is TGTGCCAGCAGCGTGAGGACAGGGGAAGATACGCAGTATTTT. Its protein product is CASSVRTGEDTQYF.

This sequence joins TRBV4-1 and TRBJ2-2; TRBD2 agrees at 10 bases. The trim removed 2 bases at V and 0 bases at J, leaving 3 bases unmatched. There are 17 residues in the CDR3. The germline V gene encodes CDR1 MGHRA and CDR2 YSYEKL. CDR3 sequence: CASSQKAGGPNTGELFF. The CDR3 coding sequence is TGCGCCAGCAGCCAAAAAGCGGGGGGGCCGAACACCGGGGAGCTGTTTTTT.

The chain recombines TRBV29-1 with TRBJ1-2; D gene ambiguous. Germline assignment: CDR1 SQVTM and CDR2 ANQGSEA. With 4 bases removed from V and 0 bases from J, the gap between germline ends came to 9 bases. The CDR3 length is 13 residues. In DNA form, the CDR3 reads TGCAGCGTTGTTACAGAACCTAACTATGGCTACACCTTC. It is translated as CSVVTEPNYGYTF.

The chain joins TRBV13 to TRBJ1-2, with 7 positions matching TRBD1. The CDR3 length is 16 residues. J was trimmed by 5 bases and V by 0 bases; bases with no gene match: 9. Germline CDR1 and CDR2: PRHDT and FYEKMQ (reference sequence). The CDR3: CASSLGRGTAAYGYTF. DNA of the CDR3: TGTGCCAGCAGCTTAGGCCGGGGGACAGCAGCTTATGGCTACACCTTC.

This rearrangement joins TRBV13 to TRBJ1-1, with D possibly matching TRBD1 (6 bases). Germline V gene lookup returns CDR1 PRHDT and CDR2 FYEKMQ (reference sequence). This CDR3 is built from 13 residues. V lost 0 bases and J 8 bases, leaving 10 bases between the germline ends. CDR3 sequence (DNA): TGTGCCAGCAGCTTAGGGGGGGCCATCGAAGCTTTCTTT. The encoded protein is CASSLGGAIEAFF.

This clone was seen once. The chain links TRBV27 to TRBJ1-1; no firm D call. From germline, CDR1 is MNHEY and CDR2 SMNVEV (reference sequence). CDR3 length: 17 amino acids. V was trimmed by 6 bases and J by 0 bases, leaving 20 bases between them. The CDR3 DNA is TGTGCCAGCAGGAATTACTACAGTGCACTAATGAACACTGAAGCTTTCTTT. Protein product: CASRNYYSALMNTEAFF.

This clone is a singleton in its sample. This chain connects TRBV27 to TRBJ2-1, with D unclear. The CDR3 is 15 residues long. The V end was cut by 2 bases, the J end by 0 bases, with 8 bases between. Per germline, CDR1 MNHEY and CDR2 SMNVEV (reference sequence). The CDR3 spells CASSLAPGSYNEQFF. The CDR3 nucleotides read TGTGCCAGCAGTTTAGCTCCCGGCTCCTACAATGAGCAGTTCTTC.

The rearrangement uses TRBV27 and TRBJ2-2; 9 bases line up with TRBD1. Unmatched junction bases numbered 6, after V lost 6 bases and J lost 7 bases. Per germline, CDR1 MNHEY and CDR2 SMNVEV (reference sequence). CDR3 length: 14 amino acids. The CDR3 DNA reads TGTGCCAGCAGCGTTGGACAGGGGATCGGGGAGCTGTTTTTT. It encodes CASSVGQGIGELFF.

The V and J genes are TRBV4-1 and TRBJ1-1; 7 bases are a match to TRBD1. The CDR3 totals 14 residues. V was pared by 3 bases and J by 7 bases, with 8 bases of the junction left unmatched. Per germline, CDR1 MGHRA and CDR2 YSYEKL. The CDR3 sequence is CASSHTGTAIEAFF. The DNA for the CDR3 is TGCGCCAGCAGCCACACCGGGACAGCTATTGAAGCTTTCTTT.

The V and J genes are TRBV6-6 and TRBJ2-7, with 12 bases aligning to TRBD2. The V gene end was trimmed by 0 bases and the J gene end by 7 bases; junction bases not matched to a gene: 1. The CDR3 has 14 amino acids. The V gene's germline CDR1 is MNHNY and CDR2 SVGAGI (reference sequence). CDR3: CASSYSLAGGEQYF. The CDR3 DNA reads TGTGCCAGCAGTTACTCTCTAGCGGGAGGGGAGCAGTACTTC.

The chain recombines TRBV12-5 with TRBJ2-1; 11 nucleotides line up with TRBD2. CDR3 length: 19 amino acids. The V segment lost 0 bases and the J segment 0 bases; nucleotides outside the gene matches: 7. Germline CDR1 and CDR2: LGHNT and FRNRAP. In DNA, the CDR3 is TGTGCTAGTGGTTTGGTAGTGACTAGCGGGGTCAGCTCCTACAATGAGCAGTTCTTC. It translates to CASGLVVTSGVSSYNEQFF.

This rearrangement joins TRBV5-1 to TRBJ2-1; 11 nucleotides line up with TRBD1. Looked up from germline, CDR1 is SGHRS and CDR2 is YFSETQ. J was trimmed by 8 bases and V by 3 bases; bases with no gene match: 7. The CDR3 runs 15 residues. As DNA, the CDR3 is TGCGCCAGCAGCTCGTTCGGACAGGGGGCTGATGAGCAGTTCTTC. Amino acid sequence: CASSSFGQGADEQFF.

This chain links TRBV7-9 with TRBJ1-1; 7 bases match TRBD1. This CDR3 is built from 16 residues. Germline CDR1 SEHNR, CDR2 FQNEAQ (reference sequence). Germline trimming cut 6 bases from V and 0 bases from J; bases unmatched to any gene: 10. The CDR3 is CASRAGGAAVNTEAFF. In nucleotides, the CDR3 is TGTGCCAGCAGGGCAGGGGGGGCGGCTGTGAACACTGAAGCTTTCTTT.

The V and J genes are TRBV29-1 and TRBJ1-3; D not resolved. Germline V CDR1 and CDR2: SQVTM, ANQGSEA. The length of the CDR3 is 13 residues. V was pared by 4 bases and J by 4 bases, with 11 bases between. The DNA for the CDR3 is TGCAGCGTTGGACCCGACGTAGGAAACACCATATATTTT. Translating gives CSVGPDVGNTIYF.

CDR3 nucleotides: TGTGCTCAAATGATGAGTATCTCTGGGGCCAACGTCCTGACTTTC. As protein: CAQMMSISGANVLTF. The chain employs TRBV30 and TRBJ2-6, with D unclear. CDR1 is GTSNPN and CDR2 is SVGIG in the germline V gene (reference sequence). The CDR3 is made up of 15 amino acids. Full variable domain (missing parts from reference TRBV30 and TRBJ2-6): SQTIHQWPATLVQPVGSPLSLECTVEGTSNPNLYWYRQAAGRGLQLLFYSVGIGQISSEVPQNLSASRPQDRQFILSSKKLLLSDSGFYLCAQMMSISGANVLTFGAGSRLTVL.

Here the CDR3 reads CASGSISDTQYF. As DNA, the CDR3 is TGTGCCAGCGGGTCAATTTCAGATACGCAGTATTTT. V and J are TRBV7-8 and TRBJ2-3; no clear D. The CDR3 covers 12 residues. CDR1 is SGHVS and CDR2 is FQNEAQ in the germline V gene. The germline V and J ends were trimmed by 8 bases and 4 bases, with 10 bases remaining between them.

The chain employs TRBV7-9 and TRBJ2-2; no clear D. CDR1 is SEHNR, CDR2 FQNEAQ, per germline (reference sequence). The CDR3 consists of 14 residues. Between the trimmed V and J ends, which lost 0 bases and 6 bases, there was a span of 8 bases. This CDR3 is CASSLAISSGELFF. The CDR3 nucleotides read TGTGCCAGCAGCTTAGCGATAAGTTCCGGGGAGCTGTTTTTT.

The V and J genes are TRBV6-1 and TRBJ1-2; 8 positions agree with TRBD1. Trimming took 6 bases from V and 7 from J; bases not matched to a gene: 10. There are 14 residues in the CDR3. Germline CDR1 is MNHNS and CDR2 is SASEGT. In nucleotides, the CDR3 is TGTGCCAGCAGCTACCAGGGGGCTCAGAGTGGCTACACCTTC. Its translation is CASSYQGAQSGYTF.

This clone was detected only once. The chain links TRBV7-2 to TRBJ1-1; 8 nucleotides match TRBD1. V shed 5 bases and J 1 base; nucleotides not matched to a gene: 0. In germline, CDR1 is SGHTA, CDR2 FQGNSA. The CDR3 runs to 13 residues. In DNA form, the CDR3 reads TGTGCCAGCAGCGGACAGGGGAACACTGAAGCTTTCTTT. It is translated as CASSGQGNTEAFF. The whole variable domain, remainder taken from reference TRBV7-2 and TRBJ1-1, is GAGVSQSPSNKVTEKGKDVELRCDPISGHTALYWYRQSLGQGLEFLIYFQGNSAPDKSGLPSDRFSAERTGGSVSTLTIQRTQQEDSAVYLCASSGQGNTEAFFGQGTRLTVV.

The chain has TRBV19 and TRBJ1-1, with D hard to call. V lost 3 bases and J 1 base, leaving 6 bases between the germline ends. The V gene's germline CDR1 is LNHDA and CDR2 SQIVND (reference sequence). CDR3 size: 13 residues. The CDR3 is CASSMVANTEAFF. As DNA, the CDR3 is TGTGCCAGTAGTATGGTTGCGAACACTGAAGCTTTCTTT. Filled out from reference TRBV19 and TRBJ1-1, the complete variable domain reads DGGITQSPKYLFRKEGQNVTLSCEQNLNHDAMYWYRQDPGQGLRLIYYSQIVNDFQKGDIAEGYSVSREKKESFPLTVTSAQKNPTAFYLCASSMVANTEAFFGQGTRLTVV.

The chain uses TRBV5-6 and TRBJ1-2, with 10 positions matching TRBD1. Germline V gene lookup returns CDR1 SGHDT and CDR2 YYEEEE. The CDR3 contains 16 residues. The V segment lost 6 bases and the J segment 5 bases; nucleotides outside the gene matches: 13. CDR3 DNA: TGTGCCAGCACCCAGATTATGACAGGGGGCTTGTATGGCTACACCTTC. Amino acid sequence: CASTQIMTGGLYGYTF.

The V gene is TRBV9, the J gene TRBJ2-5; 11 bases agree with TRBD2. Germline V gives CDR1 SGDLS, CDR2 YYNGEE. The J segment lost 4 bases and the V segment lost 0 bases, leaving 2 bases of the junction unmatched. The length of the CDR3 is 15 residues. In nucleotides, the CDR3 is TGTGCCAGCAGCGTAGGTGGACTAGCGGGAGAGACCCAGTACTTC. Translation gives CASSVGGLAGETQYF.